Reported below is one T cell receptor beta chain. Its antigen is not yet known. Nothing much larger sits one base from this clone, and base qualities are not available. The cohort comprised around 690 healthy bone marrow donors. At the time of sampling, every cohort member was nominally healthy, though immune exposures that went unrecorded were likely present. The donor was CMV seropositive and was included in the group of 250 to 350 seropositive cohort members. A peripheral blood sample was collected from each donor, and TCR beta sequencing was performed on peripheral blood mononuclear cells. Genomic DNA extraction from the blood cell samples was performed with the Qiagen DNeasy Blood Extraction Kit. Libraries were constructed by the immunoSEQ multiplex PCR assay. A mixture of 60 forward primers for TCR Vbeta segments and 13 reverse primers for TCR Jbeta segments was used in the multiplex PCR. The CDR3 region of rearranged TCR beta genes was amplified from genomic DNA with a multiplex PCR assay. Amplified TCR beta libraries were sequenced as 87-base-pair reads on the Illumina HiSeq System. As for the original processing: In a later analysis, some 80 million unique TCR beta chains were counted across the approximately 670 repertoires, and roughly 11 million of these chains were shared by at least two donors. A nearest-neighbor algorithm error-corrected the raw reads and collapsed the reads into unique sequences, merging closely related sequences to remove PCR and sequencing errors. CDR3 sequences were aligned to IMGT reference sequences to assign V, D and J gene segments. For a sequence to be retained, a match of at least six nucleotides was required to both a V gene segment and a J gene segment. Rearrangements were called productive when the CDR3 lacked stop codons and stayed in frame with V and J; all others were non-productive. CDR3 was defined by IMGT convention, running from the second conserved V-encoded cysteine to the conserved J-encoded phenylalanine. Sequences without an unambiguous match to a single V gene segment were excluded from the earlier analysis of several hundred of the donors. In an earlier analysis of 587 of the donors, a V segment was called functional when productive rearrangements were above 56.7%, and segregating when the standard deviation between donors exceeded 5%. A statistical classification framework was developed to diagnose cytomegalovirus status using the catalog of TCR beta chain sequences. In a later analysis, V and J genes were assigned by comparing TCR nucleotide sequences against IMGT/GENE-DB human TR gene sequences. In a later analysis, CDR3 sequences and most-parsimonious VDJ recombination scenarios were assigned using the TCRdist pipeline. In a later analysis, each TCR beta chain was defined by its CDR3 amino acid sequence together with its V-gene family, and reads lacking a unique V-gene family were excluded. To address suspected cross-contamination and a sequencing artifact, a later analysis removed 592 highly shared, low-generation-probability nucleotide sequences. In a later analysis, a clonal expansion index for each public chain was calculated from normalized within-repertoire ranks of inferred template counts. A later analysis computed generation probabilities with a VDJ recombination model fitted to out-of-frame rearrangements, and checked the results against IGoR. In a later analysis, hypergeometric tests were used to score TCR-TCR, TCR-HLA and TCR-CMV co-occurrence, with a repertoire-size bias correction applied to TCR pairs. False discovery rates were estimated in a later analysis by permuting HLA or CMV assignments 20 times. In a later analysis, co-occurring TCRs were grouped using DBSCAN, with TCRdist sequence similarity added in when clustering inside HLA-allele-positive subsets. For co-occurrence clustering, repertoires with fewer than 30,000 or more than 120,000 public chains were excluded, along with roughly five repertoires with anomalous nucleotide sharing. The source is immuneACCESS, and TCRdb retained only in-frame sequences with V and J called. Part of the clones is not carried over; for the studies checked, unresolved V genes explain less than half of this, and the remainder is unexplained. V, J and clone size were drawn from that table, and D and trimming were deduced from the DNA. The sample records roughly 100,000 clones, roughly 80% of which are singletons. Around 6.9% of the sample comes from the top ten.

The data stem from a study of cytomegalovirus exposure and HLA in healthy donors (dated by TCRdb to 2017 to 2019). A note on the overall study: An earlier analysis of about 530 of the donors reported 250 to 300 Gb of sequence data and some 110 million unique TCR beta sequences obtained from about 170 million T cells. Roughly 300 gigabases of sequencing data and 78 million or so unique TCR sequences were included in an early release covering 500 to 750 HLA-typed donors. Of the 398 genotyped donors, approximately 82% fell in the genetic ancestry cluster associated with self-reported Caucasian donors. The aim of the study was to test whether cataloging public T cell receptors could identify signatures of past pathogen exposure. The T cell repertoires of around 670 subjects were profiled by immunosequencing and related to cytomegalovirus serostatus. Besides the first cohort of approximately 670 subjects, a separate validation cohort made up of 120 different subjects was used. To predict cytomegalovirus infection status, the study brought together high-throughput TCR immunosequencing, statistical association of individual TCRs with disease status, and machine learning. A later analysis re-analyzed previously published TCR beta repertoires from 666 donors and added high-resolution HLA genotyping to study TCR occurrence patterns. Rather than using new phenotypic data, the later analysis identified candidate immune exposures from TCR beta sequences and from how often those sequences occurred across donors. An earlier analysis of roughly 600 of the donors used high-throughput TCR beta sequencing to judge whether each TCR beta V gene segment behaved as functional or pseudogenic. Alongside the repertoire data, information on donor age, sex, ethnicity and CMV serostatus was compiled. A later genetic analysis took genome-wide SNP genotypes for about three fifths of the roughly 670 donors and used that subset as a discovery cohort. All discovery cohort repertoires had been generated on a single sequencing platform. Both class I and class II loci were covered by HLA typing, at four-digit resolution. Typing coverage varied by locus: about 620-630 donors for A, B, C, DRB1 and DQB1; some 520 for DQA1; about 600 for DPA1; 400 to 480 for DPB1. Roughly five DR-DQ haplotypes were handled as single units for association and clustering because linkage in the cohort was strong. On average, over 200,000 unique TCR beta nucleotide sequences were sequenced per donor among roughly 430 genotyped donors of the cohort, with roughly 20% of those sequences being non-productive. Broader findings and caveats from the paper: The sequencing pipeline was judged likely to have produced a cluster of highly shared sequence variants as a technical artifact. According to a later analysis, TCR association rates differed among HLA loci, with DRB1 alleles showing the most associated TCRs and HLA-C alleles showing the fewest. In the study, around 160 TCR beta chains were listed as associated with cytomegalovirus. In a later genetic analysis, fewer N-insertions in productive TCRs were reported among donors in an Asian-associated ancestry cluster than the roughly 710-donor mean. Across donors, most TCR sequences were observed very rarely, whereas some public TCRs were present in many individuals. The cohort was sequenced for TCR beta chains only, and without alpha or paired-chain data the features that could be detected were limited. Broadly in line with IMGT annotations, most TCR beta V segments showed up in productive rearrangements about 87% or about 30% of the time in an earlier analysis of under 700 of the donors. The presence/absence analyses assumed that sequencing depth was roughly uniform across donors, and that assumption may not be true. The authors suggested that the approach could potentially be extended to other disease states and immunological phenotypes. The only immune exposure information available for the cohort was CMV serostatus. The classifier was reported to diagnose cytomegalovirus status with high specificity and sensitivity in both the original and validation cohorts. In vitro tests confirmed that a few of the cytomegalovirus-associated TCR beta chains recognize cytomegalovirus antigens. In a later analysis, HLA-associated TCR beta chains showed more clonal expansion and lower generation probabilities than non-associated chains that were equally common. In a later analysis, most CMV-associated TCR beta chains were found to appear HLA-restricted, with HLA associations seemingly driven largely by CMV exposure. Specific HLA alleles were associated with 15,000 to 20,000 TCR beta sequences at a false discovery rate of 0.05 in a later analysis. A later analysis reported that several top co-occurrence clusters appeared linked to parvovirus B19, influenza, CMV and Epstein-Barr virus. Correlated functional status among segregating V segments might reflect linkage disequilibrium, but an unknown experimental factor could not be ruled out. Because counts were too low, seventeen rarely observed V segments, including chromosome 9 orphons, were excluded from the earlier analysis of some 590 of the donors. A further reported finding was that TCR beta sequences accurately predicted the HLA-A and HLA-B alleles for most subjects in the first cohort. Some IMGT-functional V segments, including TRBV6-2 and TRBV6-3, could not be distinguished by the 87-base-pair reads and were therefore excluded. When HLA alleles, especially DR and DQ, strongly co-occurred, attributing TCR associations to individual alleles was difficult. A later genetic analysis associated a missense DCLRE1C variant with V-gene and J-gene trimming of TCR beta chains, and an independent cohort replicated the association. Because some donors lacked HLA typing at each locus, the association tests relied only on the typed subset.

The V and J ends are trimmed by 7 bases and 9 bases, leaving 10 bases between them. The germline V gene encodes CDR1 SGHTA and CDR2 FQGNSA. The CDR3 sequence holds 12 residues, the cysteine and phenylalanine included. The retained sequence is limited to the CDR3, 36 bases, with the frame set at the first base. Material: PBMCs. The rearranged chain carries TRBV7-2 and TRBJ1-6, with no confident D gene call. This TCR was recovered from a man aged 25-45 years in good health and CMV-seropositive. The DNA reads TGTGCCAGCAACTTGAGGTTTTCACCCCTCCACTTT. Translated, it reads CASNLRFSPLHF. When the CDR3 is completed using the reference TRBV7-2 and TRBJ1-6 genes on either side, the full variable domain is GAGVSQSPSNKVTEKGKDVELRCDPISGHTALYWYRQSLGQGLEFLIYFQGNSAPDKSGLPSDRFSAERTGGSVSTLTIQRTQQEDSAVYLCASNLRFSPLHFGNGTRLTVT.